Listed here are 21 T cell receptor beta chains from one sample, sequenced in a study of shared clonotypes between healthy human individuals. Clones were sequenced by immunoSEQ multiplex PCR, and TCRdb holds only the in-frame ones, with some missing. The sample has about 2 million clones; about 95% are singletons. Cells designated naive CD8 were CD45RO-negative and were positively selected for CCR7, with terminally differentiated effector memory CD45RA+ cells excluded. The sample taken for sequencing was naive CD8+ T cells sorted from blood. All receptors derive from a man in his late teens or twenties in good health.

The chain is built from TRBV6-6 and TRBJ2-5; D unclear. The closer fit of TRBJ2-7 to the DNA end suggests the J call may be wrong. The germline gives CDR1 MNHNY, CDR2 SVGAGI (reference sequence). The CDR3 length is 12 residues. CDR3 DNA: TGTGCCAGCAGTTCTTTATTCTACGAGCAGTACTTC. Its protein product is CASSSLFYEQYF.

V and J are TRBV10-3 and TRBJ1-6; possible D gene TRBD1, 6 bases. Germline values: CDR1 ENHRY, CDR2 SYGVKD. The length of the CDR3 is 14 residues. The germline V and J ends were trimmed by 2 bases and 8 bases, with 10 bases remaining between them. The CDR3 sequence is CAISEPGVDSPLHF. CDR3 in DNA: TGTGCCATCAGTGAGCCAGGGGTAGATTCACCCCTCCACTTT.

This clone was found once. V gene TRBV10-3 combines with J gene TRBJ2-7, with 12 nucleotides matching TRBD2. CDR1 ENHRY and CDR2 SYGVKD come from the germline V gene. This CDR3 has 12 residues. V lost 11 bases, J lost 7 bases, and 6 bases stayed unmatched. The CDR3 protein is CASTSGGLEQYF. The CDR3 coding sequence is TGTGCCTCGACTAGCGGGGGATTAGAGCAGTACTTC.

The chain combines TRBV7-9 with TRBJ2-5; D is ambiguous. Germline lookup yields CDR1 SEHNR and CDR2 FQNEAQ (reference sequence). This CDR3 region has 15 residues. The V gene lost 5 bases and the J gene lost 2 bases, with 15 bases spanning the gap. The CDR3 reads CASSPQLGLQETQYF. CDR3 bases: TGTGCCAGCAGCCCCCAGCTAGGGTTGCAAGAGACCCAGTACTTC.

V is TRBV11-2 and J is TRBJ2-7, with 10 nucleotides matching TRBD2. From germline, CDR1 is SGHAT and CDR2 FQNNGV. The trim removed 5 bases at V and 3 bases at J, leaving 13 bases unmatched. CDR3 length: 17 residues. CDR3 nucleotides: TGTGCCAGCAGCCCAGATGGGGAGCGGGAGGGGGGCTACGAGCAGTACTTC. Translating gives CASSPDGEREGGYEQYF.

V gene TRBV10-2 combines with J gene TRBJ1-2, with D possibly TRBD1 on 5 matching bases. In germline, CDR1 is WSHSY, CDR2 SAAADI. The V end was cut by 0 bases, the J end by 5 bases, with 7 bases between. This CDR3 has 13 residues. CDR3: CASSESGPYGYTF. DNA for the CDR3: TGCGCCAGCAGTGAGTCGGGACCTTATGGCTACACCTTC.

This clone appeared a single time. The chain joins TRBV11-2 to TRBJ1-4; D perhaps matches TRBD1 (5 bases). The V gene's germline CDR1 is SGHAT and CDR2 FQNNGV. The ends were cut back, 0 bases at V and 3 bases at J, with 17 bases in the middle. CDR3 length: 18 residues. CDR3 coding DNA: TGTGCCAGCAGCTTAGATTTTTTGCGTGGGGGAGCTAATGAAAAACTGTTTTTT. Protein sequence: CASSLDFLRGGANEKLFF.

The V and J genes are TRBV6-1 and TRBJ2-7, with unresolved D. Trimming shortened V by 7 bases and J by 1 base, and 2 bases separated the two germline ends. Germline assignment: CDR1 MNHNS and CDR2 SASEGT. The CDR3 extends over 10 amino acids. In DNA, the CDR3 is TGTGCCAGCAATTCCTACGAGCAGTACTTC. It encodes CASNSYEQYF.

Comment on this clone: At the DNA level, this CDR3 is encoded by other sequences in the same sample as well. The CDR3 sequence is CAWSVGSGANVLTF. For the CDR3, the DNA is TGTGCCTGGAGCGTGGGGTCCGGGGCCAACGTCCTGACTTTC. This rearrangement joins TRBV30 to TRBJ2-6; D gene ambiguous. The CDR3 loop spans 14 amino acids. The germline V gene encodes CDR1 GTSNPN and CDR2 SVGIG (reference sequence). V gave up 3 bases and J gave up 4 bases, with 10 bases separating them. Full variable domain (outside the CDR3, taken from reference TRBV30 and TRBJ2-6): SQTIHQWPATLVQPVGSPLSLECTVEGTSNPNLYWYRQAAGRGLQLLFYSVGIGQISSEVPQNLSASRPQDRQFILSSKKLLLSDSGFYLCAWSVGSGANVLTFGAGSRLTVL.

With respect to this clone: Other DNA sequences in this sample translate to the same CDR3. This chain connects TRBV27 to TRBJ2-2; no clear D gene. The CDR3 length is 13 residues. The V gene's germline CDR1 is MNHEY and CDR2 SMNVEV (reference sequence). The V end lost 6 bases, the J end lost 2 bases, and 7 bases lay between the germline ends. The CDR3: CASSGPNTGELFF. CDR3 bases: TGTGCCAGCAGCGGGCCCAACACCGGGGAGCTGTTTTTT.

The chain employs TRBV11-2 and TRBJ2-7, with unresolved D. The CDR3 runs to 13 residues. The V gene's germline CDR1 is SGHAT and CDR2 FQNNGV. V was trimmed by 0 bases and J by 5 bases, leaving 8 bases between them. The CDR3 region has the DNA TGTGCCAGCAGCTTAGATTTTTTCCACGAGCAGTACTTC. Translating gives CASSLDFFHEQYF.

V usage is TRBV10-1 and J usage is TRBJ2-3; D gene unclear. This CDR3 is built from 13 residues. Trimming removed 2 bases at V and 4 bases at J, with 7 bases between. Germline V gene sequence: CDR1 WNHNN, CDR2 SYGVQD (reference sequence). The CDR3 is CASSEMIPDTQYF. DNA of the CDR3: TGCGCCAGCAGTGAGATGATCCCAGATACGCAGTATTTT.

This clone was observed a few times. This sample includes further DNA sequences coding for the same CDR3. V and J are TRBV19 and TRBJ2-7, with D unresolved. CDR3 length: 11 amino acids. CDR1 is LNHDA and CDR2 is SQIVND in the germline V gene (reference sequence). Trimming shortened V by 3 bases and J by 4 bases, and 4 bases separated the two germline ends. The CDR3 loop reads CASSIGYEQYF. CDR3 sequence (DNA): TGTGCCAGTAGTATCGGGTACGAGCAGTACTTC.

This chain connects TRBV7-2 to TRBJ2-7, with 9 bases that match TRBD2. The CDR3 length is 16 residues. Losses at the gene ends were 4 bases for V and 2 bases for J; bases not matched to a gene: 9. The germline CDR1 and CDR2 sequences are SGHTA and FQGNSA. The CDR3 reads CASSYQIAGATYEQYF. The CDR3, as DNA: TGTGCCAGCAGCTATCAAATAGCGGGGGCGACCTACGAGCAGTACTTC.

The rearrangement uses TRBV6-1 and TRBJ2-2; D not certain. The germline gives CDR1 MNHNS, CDR2 SASEGT. Trimming took 10 bases from V and 8 from J, leaving 11 bases between them. The CDR3 consists of 11 residues. For the CDR3, the DNA is TGTGCCATTATTCCCTCGGGGGAGCTGTTTTTT. The encoded protein is CAIIPSGELFF.

The chain joins TRBV6-6 to TRBJ2-3; tentatively, D is TRBD1 (6 bases). Germline-derived CDR1 and CDR2 are MNHNY and SVGAGI (reference sequence). The CDR3 length is 15 residues. The V gene lost 6 bases and the J gene lost 0 bases, with 13 bases spanning the gap. CDR3 residues: CASSNGTISTDTQYF. The CDR3 DNA is TGTGCCAGCAGCAACGGGACAATAAGCACAGATACGCAGTATTTT.

The rearrangement uses TRBV7-9 and TRBJ2-5; D uncertain. This CDR3 comprises 13 residues. The V gene lost 3 bases and the J gene lost 5 bases, with 10 bases spanning the gap. CDR1 is SEHNR, CDR2 FQNEAQ, per germline (reference sequence). This chain's CDR3 is CASSLTPWETQYF. The CDR3 nucleotides are TGTGCCAGCAGCTTGACTCCATGGGAGACCCAGTACTTC.

The chain carries TRBV11-2 and TRBJ2-3; 12 positions match TRBD1. CDR1 is SGHAT, CDR2 FQNNGV, per germline. V was pared by 5 bases and J by 5 bases, with 5 bases of the junction left unmatched. This CDR3 region has 15 residues. CDR3 in amino acids: CASSVGTGGEDTQYF. In DNA, the CDR3 is TGTGCCAGCAGCGTTGGGACAGGGGGCGAAGATACGCAGTATTTT.

The chain employs TRBV29-1 and TRBJ2-6, with TRBD1 matching over 7 bases. The length of the CDR3 is 16 residues. The germline V gene encodes CDR1 SQVTM and CDR2 ANQGSEA. V dropped 6 bases and J dropped 0; count of bases not matched to a gene: 8. CDR3 bases: TGCAGCGTACCCGGGACAGTAACCTCTGGGGCCAACGTCCTGACTTTC. Protein sequence: CSVPGTVTSGANVLTF.

About this clone itself: The same CDR3 is also encoded by other DNA sequences in this sample. V is TRBV14 and J is TRBJ2-7; 10 bases fit TRBD2. CDR1 is SGHDN and CDR2 is FVKESK in the germline V gene. The V and J ends lost 4 bases and 3 bases, in that order; junction bases with no gene match: 3. The CDR3 is made up of 14 amino acids. The CDR3 region is CASSPAGGGYEQYF. In nucleotides, the CDR3 is TGTGCCAGCAGCCCAGCGGGGGGGGGCTACGAGCAGTACTTC.

This chain uses TRBV7-3 with TRBJ1-2; D might be TRBD1 (5 bases). CDR3 length equals 13 residues. Germline lookup yields CDR1 SGHTA and CDR2 FQGTGA. The V and J ends lost 8 bases and 2 bases respectively, with 12 bases between them. The CDR3 here is CASAPGVNYGYTF. In DNA form, the CDR3 reads TGTGCCAGCGCCCCGGGGGTGAACTATGGCTACACCTTC.